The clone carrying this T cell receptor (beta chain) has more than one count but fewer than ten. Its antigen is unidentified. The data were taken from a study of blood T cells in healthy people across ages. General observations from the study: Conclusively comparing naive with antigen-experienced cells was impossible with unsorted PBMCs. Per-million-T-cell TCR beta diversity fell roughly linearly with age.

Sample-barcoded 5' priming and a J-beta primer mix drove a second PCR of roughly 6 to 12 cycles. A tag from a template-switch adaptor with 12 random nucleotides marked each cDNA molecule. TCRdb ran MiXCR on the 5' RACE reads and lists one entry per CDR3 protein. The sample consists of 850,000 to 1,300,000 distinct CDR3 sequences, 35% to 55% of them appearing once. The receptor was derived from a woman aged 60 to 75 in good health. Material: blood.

In DNA form, the CDR3 reads TGTGCCAGCAGCGTAGAACAGGAGGCACCCCTCCACTTT. Protein sequence: CASSVEQEAPLHF. V is TRBV9 and J is TRBJ1-6; D possibly corresponds to TRBD1 (5 bases). With 0 bases removed from V and 11 bases from J, the gap between germline ends came to 9 bases. CDR1 and CDR2 from the germline V gene are SGDLS and YYNGEE. The CDR3 is 13 amino acids.